A selection of T cell receptor beta chains follows, all from one sample in a study of blood T cells in healthy people across ages. Each CDR3 protein gets one entry after TCRdb re-called the 5' RACE reads with MiXCR. This table has 780,000 or so distinct CDR3 sequences, around 25% appearing once. In addition, the sample was reused for a study of T cells of mothers and their children.

The sequenced sample consisted of blood. The receptors were gathered from a boy between 10 and 17 years old in good health. CDR3s include the opening cysteine and the closing phenylalanine or tryptophan. Fields, in order: CDR3 length, V gene, J gene, D gene, clone size, CDR3 protein, CDR3 DNA. The D gene is left open where the match is weak. The listing skips clone size in some rows; elsewhere it reads once, few, many or a size class.

>15|TRBV12-5|TRBJ2-3|NA|NA
CASGFYSGGTDTQYF
TGTGCTAGTGGTTTCTATAGCGGCGGCACAGATACGCAGTATTTT
>16|TRBV4-3|TRBJ2-2|TRBD1|NA
CASSQGQGASAGELFF
TGCGCCAGCAGCCAGGGACAGGGGGCGAGCGCCGGGGAGCTGTTTTTT
>18|TRBV12-3/TRBV12-4|TRBJ2-5|TRBD2|NA
CASSFRLAGVALGETQYF
TGTGCCAGCAGTTTTAGGCTAGCGGGAGTCGCCCTCGGGGAGACCCAGTACTTC
>17|TRBV5-1|TRBJ2-5|TRBD1|few
CASSLRGQSGAGETQYF
TGCGCCAGCAGCTTGCGGGGACAGTCTGGGGCGGGAGAGACCCAGTACTTC
>16|TRBV20-1|TRBJ2-1|NA|few
CSANHNPGPSNNEQFF
TGCAGTGCTAACCATAATCCGGGGCCCTCTAACAATGAGCAGTTCTTC
>15|TRBV29-1|TRBJ2-7|TRBD1|few
CSVDSGTGSSYEQYF
TGCAGCGTAGATTCCGGGACAGGGTCCTCCTACGAGCAGTACTTC
>17|TRBV28|TRBJ1-5|NA|NA
CASSLASLGGSNQPQHF
TGTGCCAGCAGTTTGGCGAGTTTGGGGGGTAGCAATCAGCCCCAGCATTTT
>18|TRBV14|TRBJ2-6|TRBD1|NA
CASSQEDRARSGANVLTF
TGTGCCAGCAGCCAAGAGGACAGGGCGCGTTCTGGGGCCAACGTCCTGACTTTC
>16|TRBV6-5|TRBJ2-1|NA|NA
CASSYSWGRSDNEQFF
TGTGCCAGCAGTTACTCCTGGGGGCGCAGCGACAATGAGCAGTTCTTC
>13|TRBV10-2|TRBJ2-5|NA|few
CASSALLQETQYF
TGCGCCAGCAGTGCACTGCTCCAAGAGACCCAGTACTTC
>17|TRBV7-9|TRBJ2-1|TRBD2|few
CASSRTSGILSYNEQFF
TGTGCCAGCAGCCGGACTAGCGGGATCCTCTCCTACAATGAGCAGTTCTTC
>15|TRBV7-9|TRBJ2-5|NA|NA
CASSLEAQGWETQYF
TGTGCCAGCAGCTTAGAAGCCCAGGGATGGGAGACCCAGTACTTC
>16|TRBV4-3|TRBJ2-1|TRBD1|NA
CASSQQLGQGRNEQFF
TGCGCCAGCAGCCAACAATTGGGACAGGGCCGTAATGAGCAGTTCTTC
>13|TRBV5-1|TRBJ2-7|NA|few
CASSFDGPYEQYF
TGCGCCAGCAGCTTTGACGGGCCCTACGAGCAGTACTTC
>14|TRBV28|TRBJ1-2|NA|many
CATLVSTTNYGYTF
TGTGCCACCCTAGTCTCAACGACTAACTATGGCTACACCTTC
>14|TRBV28|TRBJ2-1|NA|few
CASSPRGAYNEQFF
TGTGCCAGCAGCCCCAGGGGGGCCTACAATGAGCAGTTCTTC
>14|TRBV27|TRBJ2-1|NA|NA
CASSPQGEGNEQFF
TGTGCCAGCAGTCCCCAGGGCGAGGGGAATGAGCAGTTCTTC
>17|TRBV27|TRBJ2-5|NA|few
CASSSPPIGKYQETQYF
TGTGCCAGCAGTTCTCCCCCCATTGGGAAGTACCAAGAGACCCAGTACTTC
>13|TRBV27|TRBJ1-6|NA|NA
CASSPWRGSPLHF
TGTGCCAGCAGTCCGTGGAGGGGTTCACCCCTCCACTTT
>14|TRBV29-1|TRBJ2-7|NA|NA
CSVEGAGSSYEQYF
TGCAGCGTTGAAGGGGCAGGGAGCTCCTACGAGCAGTACTTC
>19|TRBV28|TRBJ2-4|NA|NA
CASSSRPQRSGTVKNIQYF
TGTGCCAGCAGTTCTCGTCCCCAGAGGTCTGGTACGGTCAAAAACATTCAGTACTTC
>14|TRBV5-1|TRBJ1-4|TRBD1|many
CASSFRDRDEKLFF
TGCGCCAGCAGCTTCCGGGACAGGGATGAAAAACTGTTTTTT
>17|TRBV6-1|TRBJ1-4|TRBD1|few
CASSPPGQGTNNEKLFF
TGTGCCAGCAGTCCCCCCGGACAGGGGACTAATAATGAAAAACTGTTTTTT
>17|TRBV4-3|TRBJ2-5|TRBD2|few
CASSQEAPWGGQETQYF
TGCGCCAGCAGCCAGGAAGCCCCTTGGGGGGGGCAAGAGACCCAGTACTTC
>15|TRBV7-2|TRBJ2-2|NA|NA
CASSLAPAGTGELFF
TGTGCCAGCAGCTTAGCGCCCGCGGGGACCGGGGAGCTGTTTTTT
>16|TRBV9|TRBJ2-1|NA|NA
CASSVGEGEGNNEQFF
TGTGCCAGCAGCGTAGGTGAGGGGGAAGGAAACAATGAGCAGTTCTTC
>16|TRBV28|TRBJ2-3|TRBD2|NA
CASSLGEGRVTDTQYF
TGTGCCAGCAGTTTGGGGGAGGGCCGGGTCACAGATACGCAGTATTTT
>20|TRBV11-2|TRBJ1-2|TRBD1|NA
CASSGGETGTGGGYNYGYTF
TGTGCCAGCAGCGGAGGAGAAACCGGGACAGGGGGCGGTTATAACTATGGCTACACCTTC
>17|TRBV7-2|TRBJ2-1|TRBD2|NA
CASSPGTSGSLYNEQFF
TGTGCCAGCAGTCCGGGGACTAGCGGGAGTTTGTACAATGAGCAGTTCTTC
>16|TRBV9|TRBJ2-1|NA|NA
CASSVEGGYSYNEQFF
TGTGCCAGCAGCGTAGAAGGGGGGTACTCCTACAATGAGCAGTTCTTC
>16|TRBV13|TRBJ1-2|TRBD1|NA
CASSSTLAGGAGGYTF
TGTGCCAGCAGCTCTACACTTGCAGGGGGCGCGGGCGGCTACACCTTC
>15|TRBV7-2|TRBJ1-2|TRBD1|NA
CASSWTGGFEYGYTF
TGTGCCAGCAGCTGGACAGGGGGCTTTGAGTATGGCTACACCTTC
>14|TRBV28|TRBJ2-5|NA|NA
CASRYRWDQETQYF
TGTGCCAGCAGGTACAGGTGGGACCAAGAGACCCAGTACTTC
>14|TRBV28|TRBJ2-3|NA|NA
CASSPPVLTDTQYF
TGTGCCAGCAGCCCCCCGGTACTCACAGATACGCAGTATTTT
>14|TRBV12-3/TRBV12-4|TRBJ2-1|NA|NA
CASSFNGISNEQFF
TGTGCCAGCAGTTTTAACGGGATCAGCAATGAGCAGTTCTTC
>17|TRBV3-1|TRBJ2-7|TRBD1|many
CASSLRFPEDRVYEQYF
TGTGCCAGCAGCCTAAGATTCCCTGAGGACAGGGTCTACGAGCAGTACTTC
>14|TRBV6-5|TRBJ2-7|TRBD2|once
CASSYDGRAAEQYF
TGTGCCAGCAGTTACGACGGGAGGGCCGCCGAGCAGTACTTC
>14|TRBV29-1|TRBJ1-2|NA|NA
CSVEKGLQHYGYTF
TGCAGCGTTGAAAAGGGACTGCAGCACTATGGCTACACCTTC
>15|TRBV18|TRBJ2-1|TRBD2|NA
CASSPELAGVLGQFF
TGTGCCAGCTCACCGGAACTAGCGGGGGTCCTTGGGCAGTTCTTC
>12|TRBV30|TRBJ2-3|NA|few
CAWNGAGDTQYF
TGTGCCTGGAATGGGGCGGGAGATACGCAGTATTTT
>14|TRBV7-3|TRBJ2-7|NA|few
CASSLNPFRYEQYF
TGTGCCAGCAGCTTAAATCCTTTTCGTTACGAGCAGTACTTC
>13|TRBV6-6|TRBJ2-4|NA|NA
CASSYVGKAIQYF
TGTGCCAGCAGTTACGTAGGCAAGGCCATTCAGTACTTC
>16|TRBV7-2|TRBJ2-5|TRBD2|NA
CASSLDSGRYQETQYF
TGTGCCAGCAGCTTAGACAGCGGGAGGTACCAAGAGACCCAGTACTTC
>15|TRBV6-6|TRBJ2-5|TRBD1|few
CASSYFNRQGETQYF
TGTGCCAGCAGTTACTTCAACAGACAGGGAGAGACCCAGTACTTC
>16|TRBV7-2|TRBJ1-3|NA|NA
CASSPEGASSGNTIYF
TGTGCCAGCAGCCCTGAGGGCGCAAGCTCTGGAAACACCATATATTTT
>15|TRBV6-2/TRBV6-3|TRBJ2-1|NA|few
CASSYSMTPSNEQFF
TGTGCCAGCAGTTACTCAATGACCCCCTCCAATGAGCAGTTCTTC
>16|TRBV5-5|TRBJ2-7|TRBD1|NA
CASSLQGTGGIYEQYF
TGTGCCAGCAGCTTGCAGGGGACAGGGGGCATCTACGAGCAGTACTTC
>13|TRBV19|TRBJ1-5|NA|NA
CASSTGGYQPQHF
TGTGCCAGTAGTACAGGAGGATATCAGCCCCAGCATTTT
>18|TRBV12-5|TRBJ2-1|TRBD2|few
CASGLVLRGRYPYNEQFF
TGTGCTAGTGGTTTGGTGTTGCGGGGGAGGTACCCCTACAATGAGCAGTTCTTC
>14|TRBV12-3/TRBV12-4|TRBJ2-5|NA|NA
CASSGQPGGETQYF
TGTGCCAGCAGTGGACAGCCCGGGGGGGAGACCCAGTACTTC
>14|TRBV7-9|TRBJ2-1|NA|NA
CASSASPGYNEQFF
TGTGCCAGCAGCGCAAGCCCGGGGTACAATGAGCAGTTCTTC
>12|TRBV7-9|TRBJ2-5|TRBD1|few
CASGTGEETQYF
TGTGCCAGCGGGACAGGGGAAGAGACCCAGTACTTC
>15|TRBV5-6|TRBJ1-4|NA|NA
CASSFWETINEKLFF
TGTGCCAGCAGCTTTTGGGAGACTATTAATGAAAAACTGTTTTTT
>14|TRBV2|TRBJ2-5|TRBD2|NA
CASMERLAGETQYF
TGTGCCAGCATGGAGAGACTAGCGGGAGAGACCCAGTACTTC
>16|TRBV7-2|TRBJ2-3|NA|few
CASSLGGAGRTDTQYF
TGTGCCAGCAGCTTAGGGGGGGCAGGTCGTACAGATACGCAGTATTTT